These 5 T cell receptor beta chains came from one sample sequenced in a study of blood T cell repertoires in COVID-19. Method: immunoSEQ multiplex PCR; TCRdb's copy keeps in-frame clones and lacks some. The sample yields some 250,000 clones, around three quarters seen once. The specimen sequenced was peripheral blood. Receptor source: a woman of 80 years or more with acute or convalescent COVID-19.

The chain couples TRBV3-1 (or the pseudogene TRBV3-2) to TRBJ1-2, with 7 positions matching TRBD1. The CDR3 extends over 14 amino acids. Germline trimming cut 8 bases from V and 4 bases from J; bases unmatched to any gene: 10. In germline, CDR1 is LGHDT, CDR2 YNNKEL (reference sequence). CDR3 nucleotides: TGTGCCAGCGGTGATGTTGGACAGGTCTATGGCTACACCTTC. Translation: CASGDVGQVYGYTF.

V gene TRBV18 combines with J gene TRBJ1-4, with 7 bases that match TRBD1. Per germline, CDR1 KGHSH and CDR2 LQKENI. The J segment lost 5 bases and the V segment lost 1 base, leaving 7 bases of the junction unmatched. This CDR3 has 16 amino acids. CDR3 amino acids: CASSPQGALTNEKLFF. As DNA, the CDR3 is TGTGCCAGCTCACCACAGGGGGCTCTCACGAATGAAAAACTGTTTTTT.

The rearrangement links TRBV18 to TRBJ2-5, with TRBD2 matching over 12 bases. Losses at the gene ends were 4 bases for V and 4 bases for J; bases not matched to a gene: 10. The CDR3 totals 17 residues. CDR1 is KGHSH, CDR2 LQKENI, per germline. CDR3 sequence (DNA): TGTGCCAGCTCACTAACGACTAGCGGGGGATCCTTAGAGACCCAGTACTTC. This sequence encodes CASSLTTSGGSLETQYF.

This clone was seen once. The rearrangement links TRBV6-5 to TRBJ2-7; D uncertain. V was trimmed by 2 bases and J by 1 base, leaving 9 bases between them. There are 14 residues in the CDR3. The germline gives CDR1 MNHEY, CDR2 SVGAGI. CDR3 sequence (DNA): TGTGCCAGCAGTTACCCTTGGCCTTCCTACGAGCAGTACTTC. Translating gives CASSYPWPSYEQYF.

The chain carries TRBV27 and TRBJ1-1; 7 nucleotides match TRBD1. Trimming took 0 bases from V and 1 from J; bases not matched to a gene: 2. The CDR3 extends over 15 amino acids. From germline, CDR1 is MNHEY and CDR2 SMNVEV (reference sequence). CDR3: CASSLSTGTNTEAFF. CDR3 in DNA: TGTGCCAGCAGTTTATCGACAGGGACGAACACTGAAGCTTTCTTT.